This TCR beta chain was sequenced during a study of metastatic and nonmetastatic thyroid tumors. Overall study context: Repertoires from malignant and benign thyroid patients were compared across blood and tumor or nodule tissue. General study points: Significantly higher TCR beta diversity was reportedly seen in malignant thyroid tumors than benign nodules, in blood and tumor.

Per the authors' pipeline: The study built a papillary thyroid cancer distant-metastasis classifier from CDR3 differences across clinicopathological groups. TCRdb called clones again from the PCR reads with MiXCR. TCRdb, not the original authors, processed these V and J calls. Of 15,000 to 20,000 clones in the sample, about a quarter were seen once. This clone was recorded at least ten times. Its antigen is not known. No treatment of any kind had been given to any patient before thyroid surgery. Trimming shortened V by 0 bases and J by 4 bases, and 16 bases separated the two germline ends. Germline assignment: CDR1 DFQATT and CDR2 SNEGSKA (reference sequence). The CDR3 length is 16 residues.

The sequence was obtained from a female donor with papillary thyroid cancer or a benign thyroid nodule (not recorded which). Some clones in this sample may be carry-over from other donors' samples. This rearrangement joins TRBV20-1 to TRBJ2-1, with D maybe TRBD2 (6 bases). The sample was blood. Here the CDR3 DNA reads TGCAGTGCTAGAGATGCCTCCGGACGGGGGTACAATGAGCAGTTCTTC. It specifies CSARDASGRGYNEQFF.